This T cell receptor beta chain was found in a study of blood T cell repertoires in COVID-19. Sequencing used immunoSEQ multiplex PCR; TCRdb keeps in-frame clones, though not all of them. The sample has a few hundred thousand clones; approximately 87% are singletons. V lost 2 bases and J 4 bases, leaving 15 bases between the germline ends. CDR1 is SGHTA, CDR2 FQGNSA, per germline. This CDR3 is built from 16 residues. This receptor was identified in a man aged 60 to 75 who had recovered from COVID-19. The chain links TRBV7-2 to TRBJ1-5, with TRBD1 as a possible D gene (6 bases). Sequenced input: peripheral blood. The CDR3 DNA reads TGTGCCAGCAGCTTAAAGGGGGGGGGCACGAATCAGCCCCAGCATTTT. Amino acid sequence: CASSLKGGGTNQPQHF.